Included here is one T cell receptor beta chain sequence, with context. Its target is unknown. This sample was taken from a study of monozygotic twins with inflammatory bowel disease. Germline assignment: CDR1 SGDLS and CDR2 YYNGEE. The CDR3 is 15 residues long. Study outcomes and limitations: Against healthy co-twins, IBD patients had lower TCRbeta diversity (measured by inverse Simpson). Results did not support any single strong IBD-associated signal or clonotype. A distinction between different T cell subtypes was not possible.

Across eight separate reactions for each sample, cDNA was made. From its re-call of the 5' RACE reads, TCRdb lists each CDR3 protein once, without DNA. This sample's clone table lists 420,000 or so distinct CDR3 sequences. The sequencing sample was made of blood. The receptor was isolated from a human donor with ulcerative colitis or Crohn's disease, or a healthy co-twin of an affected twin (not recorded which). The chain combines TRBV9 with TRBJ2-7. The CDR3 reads CASSVDTGGPYEQYF.